The T cell receptor (beta chain) described here comes from a study of glioma-infiltrating T cells. Amplification of TCR alpha and beta CDR3 regions from RNA used iRepertoire nested multiplex PCR. One-step reverse transcription and amplification started from around 100-400 ng of tissue mRNA or PBMC total RNA. TCRdb passed the multiplex PCR reads through MiXCR, listing each CDR3 protein once. This sample carries around 190,000 distinct CDR3 sequences, over 40% of them seen once, and the ten largest clones take over 4%. Concerning this clonotype itself: What it recognizes is unknown.

The study's findings and limits: Tissue and blood shared very few CDR3 sequences. Above-expected tissue-blood divergence occurred in all gliomas, most in low-grade ones.

The receptor was derived from a human donor with low-grade glioma or glioblastoma, undergoing nonglioma brain surgery, or in good health (not recorded which). Sequenced sample: glioma tissue, nonneoplastic brain tissue, or PBMCs (not recorded which).

The CDR3 loop is CAITTGLAGDEEQYF. The CDR3 DNA follows: TGTGCCATCACCACGGGACTAGCGGGAGATGAAGAGCAGTACTTC. The gene calls are TRBV10-3 and TRBJ2-7; 14 nucleotides match TRBD2. Germline CDR1 is ENHRY and CDR2 is SYGVKD. V shed 7 bases and J 7 bases; nucleotides not matched to a gene: 9. CDR3 size: 15 residues.